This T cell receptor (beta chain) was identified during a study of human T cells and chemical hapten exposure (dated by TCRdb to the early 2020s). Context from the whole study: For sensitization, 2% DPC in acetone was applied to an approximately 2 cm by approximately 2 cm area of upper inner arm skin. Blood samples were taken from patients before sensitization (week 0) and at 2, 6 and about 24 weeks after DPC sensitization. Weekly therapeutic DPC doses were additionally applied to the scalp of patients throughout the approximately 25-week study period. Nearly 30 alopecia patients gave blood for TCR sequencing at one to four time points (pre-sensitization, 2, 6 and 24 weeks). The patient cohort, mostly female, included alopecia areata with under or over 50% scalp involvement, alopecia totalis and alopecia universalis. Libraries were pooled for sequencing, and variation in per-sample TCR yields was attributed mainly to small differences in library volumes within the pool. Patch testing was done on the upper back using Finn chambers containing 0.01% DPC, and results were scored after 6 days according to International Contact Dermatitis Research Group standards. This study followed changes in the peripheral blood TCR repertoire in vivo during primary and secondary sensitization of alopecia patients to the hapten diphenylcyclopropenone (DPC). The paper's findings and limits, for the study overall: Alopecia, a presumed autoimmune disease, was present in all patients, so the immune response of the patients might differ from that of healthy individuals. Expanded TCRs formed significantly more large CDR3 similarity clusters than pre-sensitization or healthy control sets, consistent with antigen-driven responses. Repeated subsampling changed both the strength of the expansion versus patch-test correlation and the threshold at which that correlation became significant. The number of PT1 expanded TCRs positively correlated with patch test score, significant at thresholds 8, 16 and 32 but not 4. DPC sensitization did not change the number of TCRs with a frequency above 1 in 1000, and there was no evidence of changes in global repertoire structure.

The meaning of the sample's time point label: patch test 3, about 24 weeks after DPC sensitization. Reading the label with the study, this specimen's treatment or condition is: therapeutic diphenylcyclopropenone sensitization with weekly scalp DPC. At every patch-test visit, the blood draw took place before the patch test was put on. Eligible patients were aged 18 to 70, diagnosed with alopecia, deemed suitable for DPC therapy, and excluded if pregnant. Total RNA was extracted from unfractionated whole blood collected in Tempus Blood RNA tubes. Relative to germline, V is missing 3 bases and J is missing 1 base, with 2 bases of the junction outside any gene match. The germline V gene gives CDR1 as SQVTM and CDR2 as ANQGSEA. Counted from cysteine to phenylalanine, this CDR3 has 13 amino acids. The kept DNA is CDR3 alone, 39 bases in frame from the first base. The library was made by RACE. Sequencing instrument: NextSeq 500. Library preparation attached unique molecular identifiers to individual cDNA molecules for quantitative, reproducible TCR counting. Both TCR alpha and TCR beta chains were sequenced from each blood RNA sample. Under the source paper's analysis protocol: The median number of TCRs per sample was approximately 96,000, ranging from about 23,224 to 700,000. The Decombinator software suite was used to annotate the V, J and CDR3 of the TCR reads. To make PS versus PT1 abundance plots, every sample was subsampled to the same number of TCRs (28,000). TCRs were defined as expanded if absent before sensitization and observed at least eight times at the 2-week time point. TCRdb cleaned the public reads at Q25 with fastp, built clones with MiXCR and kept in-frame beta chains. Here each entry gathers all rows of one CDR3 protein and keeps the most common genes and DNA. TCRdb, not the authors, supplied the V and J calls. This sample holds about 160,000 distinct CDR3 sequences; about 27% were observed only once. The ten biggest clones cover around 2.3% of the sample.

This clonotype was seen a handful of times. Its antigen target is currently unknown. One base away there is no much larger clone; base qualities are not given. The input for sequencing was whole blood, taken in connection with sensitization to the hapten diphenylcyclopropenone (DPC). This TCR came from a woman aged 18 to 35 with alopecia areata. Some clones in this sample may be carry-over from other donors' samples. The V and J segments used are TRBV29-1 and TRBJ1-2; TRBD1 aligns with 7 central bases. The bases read TGCAGCGTTGACACAGGGGTTAACTATGGCTACACCTTC. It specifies CSVDTGVNYGYTF.